This T cell receptor (beta chain) is drawn from a study of identical twins (dated by TCRdb to the mid-2010s). At the level of the whole study: To test whether fetal clonotypes persist, this study deep-sequenced TCR alpha and beta repertoires from monozygotic twins, from unrelated adults of various ages, and from cord blood. To rule out contamination, the twin experiments were replicated at different times with different library preparation protocols.

The research as a whole found: Abundant cord blood beta clonotypes had fewer insertions, young adult naive repertoires showed a similar but weaker trend, and memory repertoires showed no such trend. In beta out-of-frame sequences, excess twin sharing was weaker, because having fewer shared sequences lowered the signal-to-noise ratio. Conclusions relied on cross-sectional statistical analysis, since the same donors could not be followed over many years. Invariant T cells such as MAIT and iNKT could partly confound zero-insertion analyses, although diverse VJ usage argued against such confounding for most clonotypes. Recombination models systematically underestimated out-of-frame TCR alpha sharing in monozygotic twins but agreed with sharing between unrelated individuals. Out-of-frame TCR alpha sequences shared between twins showed an excess of low generation-probability sequences compared with coincidental sharing between unrelated individuals.

Only healthy Caucasian donors were included. The study also sequenced three unrelated non-twin adults: a male aged 18 to 30, a male aged 50 to 60 and a female aged 50 to 60. Using Miltenyi CD45RO+ enrichment and human naive T-cell isolation kits, memory (CD45RO+) and naive T cells were isolated from PBMC. Remarks on this clonotype: Which antigen it targets is not known. Per-base quality was not reported, and no clone a single base away is much larger than it.

The V end gives up 5 bases and the J end 6 bases, leaving 7 bases in the junction not matched to a gene. Taken from cysteine to phenylalanine, the CDR3 has 14 residues. The DNA shown is the 42-base CDR3, in frame from base 1. Based on the germline V gene (reference sequence), the CDR1 and CDR2 sequences are DFQATT and SNEGSKA. Libraries were built with 5' RACE. The instrument given in TCRdb is Illumina HiSeq 2000. A universal primer binding site was introduced by template switching, and a unique molecular identifier was present in the final cDNA, enabling accurate counting of TCR cDNA molecules. First-strand cDNA for TCR alpha and beta chains was synthesized from specific primers in the conserved constant-segment region. To control for contamination, each cDNA library was double barcoded with a SMART-Mk sample barcode plus Illumina barcodes. TruSeq adapter sequences along with Illumina sample barcodes were introduced in two successive PCR steps. The Illumina HiSeq platform was used with custom primers to sequence TCR alpha and beta cDNA libraries. The original pipeline was this. Unique molecular identifiers were extracted from raw reads with MiGEC, and CDR3 positions were determined with MiXCR. Recombination models were inferred per individual with the repgenHMM and IGoR tools using an EM algorithm. The tcR package in R was used for shared clonotype analysis, with sharing normalized by the product of cloneset sizes. To study raw recombination without the effects of thymic and clonal selection, out-of-frame nonproductive sequences were analyzed. TCRdb passed the public sequencing reads through fastp at Q25 and MiXCR, retaining productive beta sequences. Every CDR3 protein is listed once, alongside the most common genes and DNA of its rows. TCRdb's processing, not the authors' own work, is the source of the V and J calls. Present in this sample are around 370,000 distinct CDR3 sequences, 7% to 9.5% of which were seen just once. Under 10% of the sample goes to the ten largest clones.

Sequencing was done on a sample of naive T cells sorted from blood. The intended sense of this specimen's cell subset or site label: cells isolated with a human naive T-cell isolation kit. The clonotype comes from a woman between 45 and 60 years old in good health. The chain is assembled from TRBV20-1 and TRBJ2-5, with TRBD2 matching 12 junction bases. The CDR3 loop reads CSASSGRAEQTQYF. The DNA is as follows: TGCAGTGCTTCTAGCGGGAGGGCCGAACAGACCCAGTACTTC.